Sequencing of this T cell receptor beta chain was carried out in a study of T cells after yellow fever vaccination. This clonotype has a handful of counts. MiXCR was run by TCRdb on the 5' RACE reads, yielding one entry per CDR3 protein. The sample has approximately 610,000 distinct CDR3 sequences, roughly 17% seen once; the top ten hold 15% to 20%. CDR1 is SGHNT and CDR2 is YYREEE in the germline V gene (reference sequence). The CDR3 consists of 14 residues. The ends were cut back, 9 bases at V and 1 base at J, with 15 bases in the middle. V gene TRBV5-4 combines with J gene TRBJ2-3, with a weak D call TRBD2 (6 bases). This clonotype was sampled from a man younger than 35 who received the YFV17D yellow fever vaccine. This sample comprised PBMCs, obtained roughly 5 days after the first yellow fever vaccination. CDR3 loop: CAIKKGGGTDTQYF. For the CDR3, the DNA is TGTGCCATCAAGAAAGGCGGGGGCACAGATACGCAGTATTTT.